This T cell receptor (beta chain) is drawn from a study of radiation and T cells in renal cell carcinoma. Assay used: immunoSEQ multiplex PCR; TCRdb lists only in-frame clones, some missing. The table records roughly 130,000 clones, more than 70% of them present only once. Germline V gene lookup returns CDR1 SNHLY and CDR2 FYNNEI. This CDR3 has 13 amino acids. Trimming shortened V by 3 bases and J by 5 bases, and 10 bases separated the two germline ends. This clone occurred once. Time point indicated: baseline pretreatment blood. The treatment was: 15 Gy SBRT to primary tumor, nephrectomy 4 weeks later.

This chain links TRBV2 with TRBJ2-5, with a weak D call TRBD2 (5 bases). This clonotype was sampled from a woman between 45 and 60 years old with renal cell carcinoma. This sample comprised blood, obtained from a patient whose treatment included radiotherapy and nephrectomy. The CDR3, as DNA: TGTGCCAGCAGTGAGCGACCGGGGGAGACCCAGTACTTC. It is translated as CASSERPGETQYF.